Here is one T cell receptor (beta chain) with its context. These data come from a study of shared clonotypes between healthy human individuals. Sequenced by immunoSEQ multiplex PCR; TCRdb stores in-frame clones only, minus some. The table includes roughly 2.5 million clones, just over 90% detected once. Germline lookup yields CDR1 SGHTA and CDR2 FQGNSA. The length of the CDR3 is 14 residues. Trimming took 3 bases from V and 9 from J, leaving 15 bases between them. This receptor was obtained from a man between 18 and 29 years old in good health. V and J are TRBV7-2 and TRBJ2-1, with D unclear. Sequencing was carried out using naive CD4+ T cells sorted from blood. Subset here: CD45RA+ positively selected. The CDR3 sequence is CASSFAVATGEQFF. CDR3 coding DNA: TGTGCCAGCAGCTTCGCCGTTGCGACGGGTGAGCAGTTCTTC. Complete variable domain (other parts from reference TRBV7-2 and TRBJ2-1): GAGVSQSPSNKVTEKGKDVELRCDPISGHTALYWYRQSLGQGLEFLIYFQGNSAPDKSGLPSDRFSAERTGGSVSTLTIQRTQQEDSAVYLCASSFAVATGEQFFGPGTRLTVL.